Listed below are T cell receptor beta chains from one sample, sequenced in a study of blood T cell repertoires in COVID-19. Repertoires were generated with immunoSEQ multiplex PCR, while TCRdb's copy carries only in-frame clones and drops some. Here the sample spans over 250,000 clones, roughly 80% being singletons. The material sequenced was PBMCs or T cells enriched from blood (not recorded which). The receptors were gathered from a man between 35 and 55 years old who had been exposed to COVID-19. Both conserved end residues are part of each CDR3. D genes are given only for firm matches. Not every row has a clone size; where given, it reads once, few, many or a size class.

J gene	clone size	V gene	CDR3 length	D gene	CDR3 DNA	CDR3 protein
TRBJ1-5	-	TRBV4-2	14	-	TGTGCCAGCAGCCGCGGGACTGACGATCAGCCCCAGCATTTT	CASSRGTDDQPQHF
TRBJ1-4	few	TRBV18	16	TRBD1	TGTGCCAGCTCACCATCCTTCAACAGGGGGGATGAAAAACTGTTTTTT	CASSPSFNRGDEKLFF
TRBJ2-2	-	TRBV7-3	13	TRBD2	TGTGCCAGCAGCCCCCCTACTAGCGAGGAGCTGTTTTTT	CASSPPTSEELFF
TRBJ1-2	-	TRBV5-5	16	TRBD1	TGTGCCAGCCTAGATGCGGGTACAGGGGGCGCCGATGGCTACACCTTC	CASLDAGTGGADGYTF
TRBJ1-3	-	TRBV3-1/TRBV3-2	17	TRBD1	TGTGCCAGCAGCCAAAAGGGACAGGGGACGTCTGGAAACACCATATATTTT	CASSQKGQGTSGNTIYF
TRBJ2-1	few	TRBV27	16	TRBD2	TGTGCCAGCAGTCAAACCTCAGCGGGAAGGTACAATGAGCAGTTCTTC	CASSQTSAGRYNEQFF
TRBJ2-5	-	TRBV3-1/TRBV3-2	16	TRBD2	TGTGCCAGCAGCCAAGCAATAGCGGGGTACCGAGGGGGCCAGTACTTC	CASSQAIAGYRGGQYF
TRBJ2-7	-	TRBV7-2	14	TRBD2	TGTGCCAGCAGCCCTAGCGGGAACCCATATGGGCAGTACTTC	CASSPSGNPYGQYF
TRBJ2-7	once	TRBV7-8	15	-	TGTGCCAGCAGCTTAACTGAGCGACTCACCTACGAGCAGTACTTC	CASSLTERLTYEQYF
TRBJ2-1	-	TRBV7-8	14	TRBD1	TGTGCCAGCAGAAATGGACAGGGCTACAATGAGCAGTTCTTC	CASRNGQGYNEQFF
TRBJ2-1	-	TRBV11-3	15	-	TGTGCCAGCAGCTTAGAGGGGAGTTCCTACAATGAGCAGTTCTTC	CASSLEGSSYNEQFF
TRBJ2-7	once	TRBV28	14	TRBD2	TGTGCCAGCAGTTTCGGGGCCCCGGGAGGCGAGCAGTACTTC	CASSFGAPGGEQYF
TRBJ1-5	-	TRBV29-1	14	-	TGCAGCGTCGCAGGCAGGGCCGGTAATCAGCCCCAGCATTTT	CSVAGRAGNQPQHF
TRBJ1-4	-	TRBV6-5	16	TRBD1	TGTGCCAGCAGTTACCTACCCAGGGGGCGGAATGAAAAACTGTTTTTT	CASSYLPRGRNEKLFF
TRBJ2-1	-	TRBV24-1	14	-	TGTGCCACCAGTGATAGTCTAGTTGAGAATGAGCAGTTCTTC	CATSDSLVENEQFF
TRBJ1-2	once	TRBV24-1	15	TRBD1	TGTGCCACCAGTGGCCGAGACGGGACAGGAGACGGCTACACCTTC	CATSGRDGTGDGYTF
TRBJ1-3	once	TRBV27	14	-	TGTGCCAGCAGTTTATTCTACCCTGGAAACACCATATATTTT	CASSLFYPGNTIYF
TRBJ2-3	-	TRBV5-1	17	TRBD2	TGCGCCAGCAAGGAGCGGGAGGGCCCGGGAAGCACAGATACGCAGTATTTT	CASKEREGPGSTDTQYF
TRBJ1-1	-	TRBV7-9	15	TRBD1	TGTGCCAGCAGCAGACCGGGACAGACTTCCACTGAAGCTTTCTTT	CASSRPGQTSTEAFF
TRBJ1-1	-	TRBV7-3	12	-	TGTGCCAGCAGCCGAGAGGACACTGAAGCTTTCTTT	CASSREDTEAFF
TRBJ1-4	once	TRBV3-1/TRBV3-2	15	TRBD1	TGTGCCAGCAGCGGGCCGGGACAGAGTAATGAAAAACTGTTTTTT	CASSGPGQSNEKLFF
TRBJ2-3	-	TRBV5-1	15	TRBD1	TGCGCCAGCAGCTTGGGTACAGGGGGAGCAGATACGCAGTATTTT	CASSLGTGGADTQYF
TRBJ2-1	-	TRBV3-1/TRBV3-2	13	TRBD2	TGTGCCAGCAGCCCCAATACCGGGACTAGCACGTTCTTC	CASSPNTGTSTFF
TRBJ2-6	once	TRBV7-6	16	-	TGTGCCAGCAGCTTAGAAGGGAGGAGAGGGGCCAACGTCCTGACTTTC	CASSLEGRRGANVLTF
TRBJ2-5	once	TRBV5-8	13	-	TGTGCCAGCACCCCTCGGGTACGAGAGACCCAGTACTTC	CASTPRVRETQYF
TRBJ2-3	-	TRBV7-9	12	-	TGTGCCAGCAGCCACAGGGCTGATACGCAGTATTTT	CASSHRADTQYF
TRBJ2-7	few	TRBV9	14	-	TGTGCCAGCAGCGTCACAGGAGCCTCCTACGAGCAGTACTTC	CASSVTGASYEQYF
TRBJ2-7	once	TRBV19	14	TRBD1	TGTGCCACCTCGAGACAGGGGGCTGTCCACGAGCAGTACTTC	CATSRQGAVHEQYF
TRBJ2-7	-	TRBV18	13	-	TGTGCCAGCTCATACTCTTGGGAGGACGAGCAGTACTTC	CASSYSWEDEQYF
TRBJ2-3	once	TRBV27	13	-	TGTGCCAGCAGTTTATGGTACGGGAATACGCAGTATTTT	CASSLWYGNTQYF
TRBJ1-5	-	TRBV5-1	15	-	TGCGCCAGCAGCTTGGTTGGGGGCCCCAATCAGCCCCAGCATTTT	CASSLVGGPNQPQHF
TRBJ1-6	-	TRBV4-1	16	-	TGCGCCAGCAGCGGGGGGGGAGGTTACGTAAATTCACCCCTCCACTTT	CASSGGGGYVNSPLHF
TRBJ1-5	-	TRBV6-2/TRBV6-3	14	-	TGTGCCAGCAGTTCTACGATCCGCGGGCAGCCCCAGCATTTT	CASSSTIRGQPQHF
TRBJ1-3	-	TRBV29-1	14	TRBD1	TGCAGCGTTGAACCTCGACAGGGAAGGGGCACCATATATTTT	CSVEPRQGRGTIYF
TRBJ1-4	-	TRBV7-2	15	-	TGTGCCAGCAGCTTAGCGAGTGGAACTAATGAAAAACTGTTTTTT	CASSLASGTNEKLFF
TRBJ1-5	-	TRBV19	13	-	TGTGCCAGTAATACCGACAGGTTACAGCCCCAGCATTTT	CASNTDRLQPQHF
TRBJ1-6	-	TRBV10-2	14	-	TGCGCCAGCAGTGAGCCAGGGTCTAATTCACCCCTCCACTTT	CASSEPGSNSPLHF
TRBJ2-1	-	TRBV5-1	16	-	TGCGCCAGCAGCTTCCGGGGACTGAACTCCTACAATGAGCAGTTCTTC	CASSFRGLNSYNEQFF
TRBJ1-2	many	TRBV29-1	14	TRBD1	TGCAGCGTTTATTGGTTGGACAGGGAGGGAGGCTACACCTTC	CSVYWLDREGGYTF
TRBJ1-3	-	TRBV30	12	-	TGTGCCTGGAGTGTGGATCGGAGCACCATATATTTT	CAWSVDRSTIYF
TRBJ1-2	-	TRBV30	13	-	TGTGCCTGGAGTTTGGCAGCTAACTATGGCTACACCTTC	CAWSLAANYGYTF
TRBJ2-1	few	TRBV13	15	-	TGTGCCAGCAGCTTGCAGGGGGGCGGTAACGATGAGCAGTTCTTC	CASSLQGGGNDEQFF
TRBJ1-2	-	TRBV6-4	17	-	TGTGCCAGCAGTGACCCCCTCGGTGCGCTAACCTGGTATGGCTACACCTTC	CASSDPLGALTWYGYTF
TRBJ2-1	few	TRBV7-9	13	-	TGTGCCAGCAGCTTAGGAGTCTCCAATGAGCAGTTCTTC	CASSLGVSNEQFF
TRBJ2-7	once	TRBV3-1/TRBV3-2	19	-	TGTGCCAGCAGCCAAGATGAGAAGACTAGTGCAGCGGTTGCCTACGAGCAGTACTTC	CASSQDEKTSAAVAYEQYF
TRBJ1-2	-	TRBV5-1	15	-	TGCGCCAGCACTCCTATGAGGGGGATGAGTTATGGCTACACCTTC	CASTPMRGMSYGYTF
TRBJ2-7	-	TRBV7-9	12	TRBD1	TGTGCCAGCAGCTTGACAGGGGACGAGCAGTACTTC	CASSLTGDEQYF
TRBJ2-5	-	TRBV3-1/TRBV3-2	13	-	TGTGCCAGCAGCCAAGCGTACCAAGAGACCCAGTACTTC	CASSQAYQETQYF
TRBJ1-1	-	TRBV11-2	18	TRBD1	TGTGCCAGCAGCTTAGGGACAGGACACCCCTTATTGAACACTGAAGCTTTCTTT	CASSLGTGHPLLNTEAFF
TRBJ1-5	-	TRBV7-9	15	TRBD1	TGTGCCAGCAGTCAAGGGGGCGTCGGTAATCAGCCCCAGCATTTT	CASSQGGVGNQPQHF
TRBJ2-1	-	TRBV12-5	13	-	TGTGCTAGTTTAGGGAGCTCCTACAATGAGCAGTTCTTC	CASLGSSYNEQFF
TRBJ2-2	-	TRBV11-2	17	TRBD2	TGTGCCAGCAGCCTTAGCGGGAGTTCGTTAGGAACCGGGGAGCTGTTTTTT	CASSLSGSSLGTGELFF
TRBJ2-7	few	TRBV10-3	13	TRBD1	TGTGCCATCAGTGAGTCGAGGGGGCGCGAGCAGTACTTC	CAISESRGREQYF
TRBJ1-1	-	TRBV19	14	-	TGTGCCAGTAGGGTACAGGGAGTGGACACTGAAGCTTTCTTT	CASRVQGVDTEAFF
TRBJ2-7	-	TRBV5-1	13	-	TGCGCCAGCAGCTTGGAATGGGAGAACGAGCAGTACTTC	CASSLEWENEQYF
TRBJ1-5	-	TRBV19	13	-	TGTGCCAGTAGTGCTCAAAACGGTTCCCCCCAGCATTTT	CASSAQNGSPQHF
TRBJ2-3	-	TRBV12-5	14	-	TGTGCTAGTGGTTTGAGCCCTAGCACAGATACGCAGTATTTT	CASGLSPSTDTQYF
TRBJ2-2	once	TRBV29-1	13	-	TGCAGCGTTGACAGGGCCCACACCGGGGAGCTGTTTTTT	CSVDRAHTGELFF
TRBJ2-7	-	TRBV6-8	11	-	TGTGCCAGCAGCCCTAGTTGCGAGCAGTACTTC	CASSPSCEQYF
TRBJ1-1	-	TRBV5-1	14	-	TGCGCCAGCAGCTTGATTACCAGGGATTCTGAAGCTTTCTTT	CASSLITRDSEAFF